The 10 T cell receptor beta chains presented below share a single source sample, sequenced in a study of blood T cell repertoires in COVID-19. Only in-frame clones appear in the TCRdb table, and some are missing; sequencing was by immunoSEQ multiplex PCR. The sample yields 240,000 or so clones, 88% seen once. Sequencing was carried out using peripheral blood. These receptors all stem from a woman aged 40 to 50 who had recovered from COVID-19.

The chain combines TRBV24-1 with TRBJ2-5, with 7 positions matching TRBD1. The CDR3 length is 15 residues. Germline values: CDR1 KGHDR, CDR2 SFDVKD. V trimming: 4 bases; J trimming: 1 base; junction bases outside the gene matches: 5. The CDR3 nucleotides read TGTGCCACCAGTGACCCGACAGGGTTCCAAGAGACCCAGTACTTC. This gives the protein CATSDPTGFQETQYF.

The rearrangement joins TRBV3-1 (or the pseudogene TRBV3-2) to TRBJ1-5; tentative D call: TRBD1 (5 bases). Germline CDR1 and CDR2: LGHDT and YNNKEL (reference sequence). This CDR3 region has 14 residues. V lost 3 bases to trimming and J lost 3 bases, with 9 bases between them. The CDR3 DNA reads as TGTGCCAGCAGCCACGGAGGGACCAATCAGCCCCAGCATTTT. This encodes CASSHGGTNQPQHF.

The rearrangement links TRBV19 to TRBJ2-6, with 16 bases that match TRBD2. The CDR3 sequence is 20 residues long. Looked up from germline, CDR1 is LNHDA and CDR2 is SQIVND (reference sequence). With V trimmed by 4 bases and J by 2 bases, 8 bases remained unmatched. CDR3: CASSNPPGLAGGAGANVLTF. The CDR3 DNA is TGTGCCAGTAGTAACCCCCCGGGACTAGCGGGAGGGGCTGGGGCCAACGTCCTGACTTTC.

The chain carries TRBV3-1 (or the pseudogene TRBV3-2) and TRBJ2-6; 8 bases are a match to TRBD2. Trimming took 0 bases from V and 2 from J; bases not matched to a gene: 9. Germline assignment: CDR1 LGHDT and CDR2 YNNKEL (reference sequence). This CDR3 is built from 19 residues. The CDR3 sequence is CASSQDSGGKETGANVLTF. Here the CDR3 DNA reads TGTGCCAGCAGCCAAGATTCGGGAGGGAAAGAAACTGGGGCCAACGTCCTGACTTTC.

The rearrangement links TRBV29-1 to TRBJ1-2; possible D gene TRBD1, 6 bases. Germline values: CDR1 SQVTM, CDR2 ANQGSEA. This CDR3 is built from 12 residues. Trimming took 7 bases from V and 7 from J, leaving 16 bases between them. This CDR3 is CSADPGAGGYTF. CDR3 DNA: TGCAGCGCTGACCCAGGGGCTGGTGGCTACACCTTC.

V is TRBV7-9 and J is TRBJ1-2; TRBD1 is a possible D gene (5 bases). Germline values: CDR1 SEHNR, CDR2 FQNEAQ (reference sequence). CDR3 length equals 13 residues. V was pared by 3 bases and J by 4 bases, with 9 bases between. CDR3 sequence (DNA): TGTGCCAGCAGCTTCCCAGGGTCCTATGGCTACACCTTC. It encodes CASSFPGSYGYTF.

The chain joins TRBV28 to TRBJ2-3; 7 bases map to TRBD1. Germline CDR1 is MDHEN and CDR2 is SYDVKM. The V segment lost 6 bases and the J segment 2 bases; nucleotides outside the gene matches: 8. CDR3 length: 15 amino acids. Here the CDR3 DNA reads TGTGCCAGCAGCCTGACAGGGTTTAACACAGATACGCAGTATTTT. It yields the protein CASSLTGFNTDTQYF.

The gene calls are TRBV4-1 and TRBJ1-2; weak D call: TRBD1 (6 bases). CDR1 and CDR2 from the germline V gene are MGHRA and YSYEKL. Between the trimmed V and J ends, which lost 0 bases and 8 bases, there was a span of 13 bases. CDR3 length equals 14 residues. CDR3 protein: CASSQDRQGLGYTF. The CDR3 DNA is TGCGCCAGCAGCCAAGATCGGCAGGGGCTGGGCTACACCTTC.

V gene TRBV27 combines with J gene TRBJ2-7, with D perhaps TRBD1 (5 bases). Trimming shortened V by 5 bases and J by 2 bases, and 13 bases separated the two germline ends. The CDR3 has 14 amino acids. In germline, CDR1 is MNHEY, CDR2 SMNVEV (reference sequence). The CDR3 is CASSGAGSPYEQYF. The CDR3 DNA reads TGTGCCAGCAGTGGGGCAGGCTCCCCCTACGAGCAGTACTTC.

The J gene is TRBJ1-1, the V gene TRBV30; D possibly corresponds to TRBD1 (5 bases). V lost 5 bases, J lost 6 bases, and 16 bases lay in between. This CDR3 contains 13 residues. Looked up from germline, CDR1 is GTSNPN and CDR2 is SVGIG (reference sequence). The chain's CDR3 is CAWVWGPGAEAFF. The CDR3 DNA is TGTGCCTGGGTATGGGGCCCGGGGGCTGAAGCTTTCTTT.